This T cell receptor (beta chain) was recorded in a study of regulatory T cells in long-lasting Graves disease. Time point reported: newly diagnosed GD, antithyroid drugs for less than 3 months. PBMCs were the source of the RNA used for TCR sequencing. Arm-PCR of CDR3 regions and iRepertoire HTBI primers were used to build TCR beta libraries. In TCRdb, the multiplex PCR reads were re-called with MiXCR into one record per CDR3 protein. The data hold 450,000 to 650,000 distinct CDR3 sequences, with roughly 15% observed a single time. This same sample was also part of a study on T cells in Graves' hyperthyroidism and ophthalmopathy.

Sequencing used peripheral blood mononuclear cells (PBMCs), obtained at new diagnosis, from a patient treated with antithyroid drugs. The origin of this receptor is a woman aged 35 to 59 with Graves disease.

In DNA form, the CDR3 reads TGTGCCAGCAGCTTCTCCGGGACAGCGAGCACAGATACGCAGTATTTT. Protein product: CASSFSGTASTDTQYF. The V call is TRBV5-6, the J call TRBJ2-3; 7 nucleotides match TRBD1. The CDR3 sequence is 16 residues long. V shed 2 bases and J 0 bases; nucleotides not matched to a gene: 6. CDR1 and CDR2 (germline): SGHDT, YYEEEE.